Below, one T cell receptor (beta chain) is given with its context. Grouping used clinical history reported by participants in a survey and questionnaire. Exposed participants encountered a COVID-19 case during the 2 weeks preceding study entry. Data came from immunoSEQ multiplex PCR; TCRdb stores just in-frame clones and leaves some out. The profile shows about 320,000 clones, about 85% of them singletons. From germline, CDR1 is MDHEN and CDR2 SYDVKM. This CDR3 is built from 14 residues. J was trimmed by 7 bases and V by 4 bases; bases with no gene match: 9. The data derive from a study of blood T cell repertoires in COVID-19. Turning to the study itself: Sample material is recorded as cDNA or gDNA derived from T cells, B-cell-depleted T cells, or PBMCs.

This sequence was found in a woman aged 30 to 39 who had been exposed to COVID-19. The chain is built from TRBV28 and TRBJ1-2, with 7 bases lining up with TRBD1. What was sequenced was PBMCs or T cells enriched from blood (not recorded which). CDR3: CASSSFGRGVGYTF. CDR3 nucleotides: TGTGCCAGCAGTTCCTTCGGCAGGGGGGTTGGCTACACCTTC.